This TCR beta chain stems from a study of T-cell memory formation after mild COVID-19. Study-wide findings and caveats: Contracting CD4+ clones were located mainly in CM and EM, and CD8+ clones in EMRA. In pre-infection memory, a portion of responding clones appeared, which suggested that cross-reactive memory joined. Day 15 to 85 contracting clones showed balanced CD4/CD8; later expanders leaned CD4+.

Germline V gene data show CDR1 as MGHRA and CDR2 as YSYEKL. The ends lost 5 bases at V and 4 bases at J; junction bases unmatched: 6. This CDR3 spans 15 amino acids. TCRdb passed the 5' RACE reads through MiXCR, listing each CDR3 protein once. The table has 90,000 to 120,000 distinct CDR3 sequences, 13% to 15% seen once. This clonotype came up a few times. What it binds is unknown. What was sequenced was PBMCs or a T cell subset sorted from them (not recorded which). This TCR was recovered from a man aged 18 to 30 who had mild COVID-19 (a few samples of this study predate the infection). Cell type and time point are not known. The chain couples TRBV4-1 to TRBJ2-3; 10 bases match TRBD2. The CDR3 DNA is TGCGCCAGCAGCAAGCGGGGGGGCCAGGCAGATACGCAGTATTTT. It specifies CASSKRGGQADTQYF.